The sequence of this TCR beta chain was determined in a study of cytomegalovirus exposure and HLA in healthy donors (dated by TCRdb to about 2017). In terms of the full investigation: In an earlier analysis of several hundred of the donors, 250 to 350 Gb of sequence data and 90 million to 120 million unique TCR beta sequences from 180 million or so T cells were reported. The study used immunosequencing to profile the T cell repertoires of approximately 640 subjects and linked those repertoires to cytomegalovirus serostatus. Class I and class II HLA loci were covered by the typing at four-digit resolution. Genome-wide SNP genotypes for about 55% of the 666 donors were used in a later genetic analysis, which treated that subset as a discovery cohort. Roughly 300 gigabases of sequencing data and approximately 80 million unique TCR sequences were included in an early release covering roughly 600 HLA-typed donors. The study aimed to test whether cataloging public T cell receptors could reveal signatures of past pathogen exposure. Among some 410 genotyped donors of the cohort, an average of approximately 240,000 unique TCR beta nucleotide sequences was sequenced per donor, of which about 19% were non-productive. Of the 398 genotyped donors, about 84% fell in the genetic ancestry cluster associated with self-reported Caucasian donors. Rather than drawing on any new phenotypic data, the later analysis identified candidate immune exposures from TCR beta sequences and the way those sequences occurred across donors. Every repertoire in the discovery cohort had been generated on one and the same sequencing platform. A later analysis re-examined previously published TCR beta repertoires from hundreds of donors and added high-resolution HLA genotyping to investigate patterns of TCR occurrence. To predict cytomegalovirus infection status, the study brought together high-throughput TCR immunosequencing, statistical association of individual TCRs with disease status, and machine learning. Several DR-DQ haplotypes were treated as single units for association and clustering because of strong linkage in the cohort. To decide whether each TCR beta V gene segment behaved as functional or pseudogenic, an earlier analysis of some 580 of the donors relied on high-throughput TCR beta sequencing. Along with the roughly 670-subject first cohort, a separate validation cohort of over a hundred different subjects was used. Donor age, sex, ethnicity and CMV serostatus were compiled together with the repertoire data. The number of donors typed differed by locus, with about 629-630 for A, B, C, DRB1 and DQB1, roughly 520 for DQA1, 600 to 610 for DPA1, and some 440 for DPB1. The study at large found these results: In a later analysis, HLA-associated TCR beta chains showed more clonal expansion and lower generation probabilities than non-associated chains that were equally common. Immune exposure information for the cohort was limited to CMV serostatus. In an earlier analysis of approximately 590 of the donors, most TCR beta V segments appeared in productive rearrangements about 90% or about 30% of the time, broadly matching IMGT annotations. V-gene and J-gene trimming of TCR beta chains was associated with a missense DCLRE1C variant in a later genetic analysis, and the association was replicated in an independent cohort. A further reported finding was that TCR beta sequences accurately predicted the HLA-A and HLA-B alleles for most subjects in the first cohort. HLA typing was unavailable for some donors at each locus, so association tests used only the typed subset. The presence/absence analyses assumed that sequencing depth was roughly uniform across donors, and that assumption may not be true. While some public TCRs were present in many individuals, most TCR sequences turned up only very rarely across donors. A group of highly shared sequence variants was considered likely to be a technical artifact of the sequencing pipeline. Assigning TCR associations to individual alleles was difficult when HLA alleles, especially DR and DQ, strongly co-occurred. Linkage disequilibrium might explain the correlated functional status among segregating V segments, but an unknown experimental factor could not be ruled out. Several of the top co-occurrence clusters appeared to be linked to parvovirus B19, influenza, CMV and Epstein-Barr virus, according to a later analysis. The classifier was reported to diagnose cytomegalovirus status with high specificity and sensitivity in both the original cohort and the validation cohort. The 87-base-pair reads could not distinguish some IMGT-functional V segments, including TRBV6-2 and TRBV6-3, so those segments were excluded. A total of fewer than 200 TCR beta chains were listed by the study as associated with cytomegalovirus. It was suggested by the authors that the approach could potentially be generalized to other disease states and immunological phenotypes. In vitro tests confirmed that a few of the cytomegalovirus-associated TCR beta chains recognize cytomegalovirus antigens. In a later genetic analysis, fewer N-insertions in productive TCRs were reported among donors in an Asian-associated ancestry cluster than the approximately 670-donor mean. This cohort had only TCR beta chains sequenced, and the lack of alpha or paired-chain data limited which features could be detected. According to a later analysis, most CMV-associated TCR beta chains appeared to be HLA-restricted, and the HLA associations seemed to be driven largely by CMV exposure. A later analysis associated 15,000 to 20,000 TCR beta sequences with specific HLA alleles at a false discovery rate of 0.05. In a later analysis, TCR association rates were found to vary across HLA loci, with the most associated TCRs seen for DRB1 alleles and the fewest for HLA-C alleles. Because counts were too low, 15 to 20 rarely observed V segments, including chromosome 9 orphons, were excluded from the earlier analysis of a few hundred of the donors.

The CDR3 numbers 13 residues from cysteine through phenylalanine. Only CDR3 DNA remains: 39 bases, in frame from the first base. Trimming removed 4 bases from V and 14 bases from J; the gene matches leave 6 bases unexplained. From the germline V gene, CDR1 is LGHNA and CDR2 is YSLEER. Worth noting for this clone: Its binding antigen is unknown. No qualities accompany the bases; no much larger clone lies one base away.

Library creation used the immunoSEQ multiplex PCR assay. For the multiplex PCR, a mixture combining 60 forward primers for TCR Vbeta segments and 13 reverse primers for TCR Jbeta segments was used. The CDR3 region of rearranged TCR beta genes was amplified from genomic DNA by a multiplex PCR assay. The Illumina HiSeq System was used to sequence the amplified TCR beta libraries as 87-base-pair reads. The source study handled its data this way. A later analysis counted approximately 74 million unique TCR beta chains across the 700 or so repertoires, and some 11 million of these chains were shared by at least two donors. To remove PCR and sequencing errors, raw reads were error-corrected and collapsed into unique sequences using a nearest-neighbor algorithm that merged closely related sequences. To assign V, D and J gene segments, CDR3 sequences were aligned to IMGT reference sequences. For a sequence to be retained, a match of at least six nucleotides to both a V gene segment and a J gene segment was required. Rearrangements were called productive when the CDR3 lacked stop codons and stayed in frame with V and J; all others were non-productive. Following IMGT convention, CDR3 was defined as the stretch from the second conserved V-encoded cysteine up to the conserved J-encoded phenylalanine. In an earlier analysis of more than 550 of the donors, sequences lacking an unambiguous match to a single V gene segment were excluded. An earlier analysis of roughly 590 of the donors called V segments functional above 56.7% productive rearrangements and segregating when the between-donor standard deviation exceeded 5%. A statistical classification framework was built for diagnosing cytomegalovirus status from the catalog of TCR beta chain sequences. In a later analysis, V and J genes were assigned by comparing TCR nucleotide sequences against IMGT/GENE-DB human TR gene sequences. Using the TCRdist pipeline, a later analysis assigned CDR3 sequences along with most-parsimonious VDJ recombination scenarios. In a later analysis, each TCR beta chain was defined by its CDR3 amino acid sequence together with its V-gene family, and reads without a unique V-gene family were excluded. To address suspected cross-contamination and a sequencing artifact, a later analysis removed roughly 580 highly shared, low-generation-probability nucleotide sequences. A later analysis calculated a clonal expansion index for each public chain from normalized within-repertoire ranks of inferred template counts. Generation probabilities in a later analysis came from a VDJ recombination model fitted to out-of-frame rearrangements, and those results were checked against IGoR. In a later analysis, hypergeometric tests were used to score TCR-TCR, TCR-HLA and TCR-CMV co-occurrence, with a repertoire-size bias correction applied to TCR pairs. To estimate false discovery rates, a later analysis permuted the HLA or CMV assignments 20 times. A later analysis grouped co-occurring TCRs with DBSCAN, adding TCRdist sequence similarity when clustering within HLA-allele-positive subsets. Repertoires with fewer than 30,000 or more than 120,000 public chains were left out of co-occurrence clustering, as were a handful of repertoires with anomalous nucleotide sharing. In its TCRdb copy, this immuneACCESS table keeps in-frame sequences only and misses some clones. Where compared with another copy, unresolved V genes explain less than half of these, and the others have no known cause. V and J calls and clone size follow that table, whereas D and trimming were derived from the DNA. In this sample the table shows around 110,000 clones, 75% of which occur a single time. 2.5% to 3% of the sample comes from the top ten.

The cohort was made up of several hundred healthy bone marrow donors. Cohort members were all nominally healthy when sampled, although unrecorded immune exposures were likely present. The donor tested CMV seropositive, placing the donor among the approximately 290 seropositive members of the cohort. Every donor gave a peripheral blood sample, and the peripheral blood mononuclear cells from that sample were used for TCR beta sequencing. Genomic DNA was extracted from the blood cell samples with the Qiagen DNeasy Blood Extraction Kit. The clonotype originates from a male donor in good health and CMV-seropositive. Rearrangement joined TRBV4-3 to TRBJ2-1; TRBD2 aligns with 12 central bases. Source material: PBMCs. CDR3 sequence: CASSPGLAGLKFF. The nucleotides are TGCGCCAGCAGCCCGGGACTAGCGGGCCTTAAGTTCTTC.